This entry concerns a single TCR beta chain. This CDR3 is also generated by other DNA sequences in the sample. The sample originates from a study of control samples from healthy donors and cancer patients. The germline V gene encodes CDR1 KGHSH and CDR2 LQKENI. The CDR3 contains 13 residues. V lost 3 bases and J lost 3, with 8 bases in between. The table came from immunoSEQ multiplex PCR; TCRdb's copy has only in-frame clones and leaves some out. The table includes 150,000 to 160,000 clones, 94% detected once. The clonotype comes from a man aged 40-50 years in good health. The sequencing sample was made of blood. This chain links TRBV18 with TRBJ1-1; a weak D match, TRBD1 (6 bases). Written as DNA, the CDR3 is TGTGCCAGCTCACCGGACAGTTACACTGAAGCTTTCTTT. Amino acid sequence: CASSPDSYTEAFF.